One and the same sample provided the 18 T cell receptor beta chains below, sequenced in a study of blood T cell repertoires in COVID-19. The assay was immunoSEQ multiplex PCR, and TCRdb's table has in-frame clones only and misses some. The repertoire includes approximately 250,000 clones, approximately 85% of them detected once, and approximately 5.1% sits in the top ten. Sequenced input: peripheral blood. The source is a man aged 45-65 years with COVID-19, enrolled during active disease.

This chain connects TRBV30 to TRBJ2-5; 8 bases fit TRBD2. J lost 5 bases, V lost 3 bases, and 11 bases had no gene match. This CDR3 is built from 15 residues. Germline assignment: CDR1 GTSNPN and CDR2 SVGIG (reference sequence). The CDR3 sequence is CAWSFSGVAGETQYF. The CDR3 region has the DNA TGTGCCTGGAGCTTTAGCGGGGTTGCGGGGGAGACCCAGTACTTC.

This clone was counted a few times. The CDR3 reads CGTTGGSEFNYGYTF. The CDR3 DNA follows: TGTGGAACGACGGGGGGCAGCGAGTTTAACTATGGCTACACCTTC. This chain connects TRBV19 to TRBJ1-2, with D perhaps matching TRBD1 (6 bases). The CDR3 runs 15 residues. CDR1 and CDR2 (germline): LNHDA, SQIVND (reference sequence).

The chain uses TRBV6-5 and TRBJ1-2, with D maybe TRBD1 (6 bases). CDR3 length: 13 amino acids. V was clipped by 6 bases and J by 8 bases, with 16 bases between them. The germline gives CDR1 MNHEY, CDR2 SVGAGI. CDR3 DNA: TGTGCCAGCAGGACAGACAGGTCGGGAGGCTACACCTTC. Translation: CASRTDRSGGYTF.

V gene TRBV15 combines with J gene TRBJ2-2; TRBD1 is a possible D gene (6 bases). V shed 0 bases and J shed 5 bases, with 10 bases lying between them. This CDR3 contains 15 residues. Germline V CDR1 and CDR2: LNHNV, YYDKDF (reference sequence). CDR3 loop: CATSRDTDRTGELFF. CDR3 in DNA: TGTGCCACCAGCAGAGACACGGACAGAACCGGGGAGCTGTTTTTT.

The chain combines TRBV9 with TRBJ2-1, with D hard to call. The CDR3 totals 15 residues. Trimming removed 2 bases at V and 0 bases at J, with 9 bases between. Germline V lookup: CDR1 SGDLS, CDR2 YYNGEE. CDR3 coding DNA: TGTGCCAGCAGCGTTATCCCGAGCTCCTACAATGAGCAGTTCTTC. Protein: CASSVIPSSYNEQFF.

The V gene is TRBV5-1, the J gene TRBJ2-7; 11 bases map to TRBD2. This CDR3 region has 20 residues. Germline V gives CDR1 SGHRS, CDR2 YFSETQ. The J segment lost 4 bases and the V segment lost 5 bases, leaving 23 bases of the junction unmatched. This CDR3 is CASSQPTSGETPQIQYEQYF. As DNA, the CDR3 is TGCGCCAGCAGTCAGCCGACTAGCGGGGAGACCCCACAGATACAATACGAGCAGTACTTC.

Here the CDR3 reads CASSPTDRVMEKLFF. CDR3 nucleotides: TGTGCCAGCAGCCCAACGGACAGGGTTATGGAAAAACTGTTTTTT. The rearrangement links TRBV3-1 (or the pseudogene TRBV3-2) to TRBJ1-4; 8 bases are shared with TRBD1. The germline V gene encodes CDR1 LGHDT and CDR2 YNNKEL (reference sequence). The CDR3 length is 15 residues. After removal of 4 bases from V and 8 bases from J, the junction contained 9 bases not matched to a gene.

The chain carries TRBV4-2 and TRBJ2-7; TRBD2 matches at 8 bases. This CDR3 region has 15 residues. Germline V lookup: CDR1 LGHNA, CDR2 YNFKEQ. The trim removed 0 bases at V and 6 bases at J, leaving 7 bases unmatched. DNA of the CDR3: TGTGCCAGCAGCCAAGATGGGGCGGGGGGTACCGAGCAGTACTTC. It encodes CASSQDGAGGTEQYF.

This sequence joins TRBV6-5 and TRBJ1-6; perhaps TRBD1 as D (5 bases). This CDR3 region has 16 residues. Per the germline V gene, CDR1 is MNHEY and CDR2 is SVGAGI. Between the trimmed V and J ends, which lost 0 bases and 5 bases, there was a span of 11 bases. CDR3 nucleotides: TGTGCCAGCAGTTACTCGGGGCTGGCCAATAATTCACCCCTCCACTTT. This sequence encodes CASSYSGLANNSPLHF.

This clone appeared a few times. V gene TRBV11-1 combines with J gene TRBJ2-5; 9 nucleotides align to TRBD1. The V gene end was trimmed by 1 base and the J gene end by 4 bases; junction bases not matched to a gene: 4. Germline lookup yields CDR1 SGHAT and CDR2 FQDESV (reference sequence). The CDR3 runs 15 residues. The CDR3 DNA sequence: TGTGCCAGCAGCTTAGGATGGACAGGGGCAGAGACCCAGTACTTC. This encodes CASSLGWTGAETQYF.

V and J are TRBV18 and TRBJ2-2, with a weak D call TRBD2 (5 bases). Trimming cost V 0 bases and J 2 bases, with 7 bases left between them. The CDR3 consists of 15 residues. Germline assignment: CDR1 KGHSH and CDR2 LQKENI. CDR3 residues: CASSPPSGNTGELFF. In nucleotides, the CDR3 is TGTGCCAGCTCACCACCCTCGGGAAACACCGGGGAGCTGTTTTTT.

This clone was detected a few times. This chain links TRBV9 with TRBJ2-1, with D perhaps matching TRBD1 (5 bases). The germline gives CDR1 SGDLS, CDR2 YYNGEE. The V end was cut by 4 bases, the J end by 6 bases, with 11 bases between. The CDR3 totals 13 residues. Written as DNA, the CDR3 is TGTGCCAGCAGCCCGACAGTGAGCAATGAGCAGTTCTTC. Translating gives CASSPTVSNEQFF.

The chain employs TRBV10-3 and TRBJ1-2, with 10 bases identical to TRBD1. Trimming cost V 4 bases and J 2 bases; bases outside gene matches: 4. CDR1 ENHRY and CDR2 SYGVKD come from the germline V gene. The length of the CDR3 is 15 residues. The CDR3 here is CAISGDRGPNYGYTF. As DNA, the CDR3 is TGTGCCATCAGTGGAGACAGGGGGCCGAACTATGGCTACACCTTC.

This chain links TRBV7-3 with TRBJ1-1; tentative D call: TRBD1 (5 bases). V was trimmed by 6 bases and J by 8 bases, leaving 19 bases between them. The CDR3 is 14 amino acids. The germline V gene encodes CDR1 SGHTA and CDR2 FQGTGA. The CDR3 sequence is CASRSTERMEEAFF. The CDR3 nucleotides read TGTGCCAGCAGGTCGACAGAACGCATGGAGGAAGCTTTCTTT.

The J gene is TRBJ2-3, the V gene TRBV11-3; D possibly corresponds to TRBD2 (6 bases). Deletions cut 0 bases from V and 1 base from J, with 11 bases between. Germline values: CDR1 SGHNT, CDR2 YENEEA. The CDR3 has 16 amino acids. In DNA, the CDR3 is TGTGCCAGCAGCTTAGAGGAGGGGCAGGGCACAGATACGCAGTATTTT. Its translation is CASSLEEGQGTDTQYF.

This chain uses TRBV4-2 with TRBJ1-4; 8 nucleotides align to TRBD1. This CDR3 has 19 amino acids. Germline CDR1 LGHNA, CDR2 YNFKEQ. V lost 0 bases, J lost 3 bases, and 12 bases stayed unmatched. The CDR3 region is CASSQESGRTGWANEKLFF. DNA of the CDR3: TGTGCCAGCAGCCAAGAATCGGGACGGACAGGGTGGGCTAATGAAAAACTGTTTTTT.

The chain links TRBV7-9 to TRBJ1-6; a possible D gene is TRBD1 (5 bases). V was shortened by 1 base and J by 9 bases, with 10 bases between the two germline ends. The CDR3 spans 14 residues. Germline V gene lookup returns CDR1 SEHNR and CDR2 FQNEAQ (reference sequence). The CDR3: CASSLVQGGSPLHF. The CDR3 DNA is TGTGCCAGCAGCTTAGTCCAGGGCGGTTCACCCCTCCACTTT.

This sequence joins TRBV2 and TRBJ1-1, with no clear D. Germline-derived CDR1 and CDR2 are SNHLY and FYNNEI. CDR3 length equals 11 residues. Trimming took 6 bases from V and 3 from J, leaving 5 bases between them. In nucleotides, the CDR3 is TGTGCCAGCAGCGGGGACACTGAAGCTTTCTTT. It is translated as CASSGDTEAFF.